This TCR beta chain stems from a study of T-cell reconstitution after alpha-beta-depleted transplantation in children. Overall study findings and caveats: Alpha-beta T cells present about two months after transplant were reported to originate from several hundred expanded graft clones.

A TCRbeta library incorporating unique molecular identifiers was prepared. TCRdb fed the PCR reads into MiXCR, producing one record per CDR3 protein. The table has about 980,000 distinct CDR3 sequences, less than 30% seen once. In regard to this clonotype: Its antigen remains unknown.

Per the germline V gene, CDR1 is SGHTA and CDR2 is FQGTGA. Trimming left V 4 bases short and J 8 bases short, with 14 bases between. The CDR3 loop spans 13 amino acids. The chain has TRBV7-3 and TRBJ1-1, with D unclear. Sequencing used PBMCs, mostly from graft donor cells, obtained 360 days after TCRalphabeta/CD19-depleted stem cell transplant. This clonotype originated in a boy in the first two years of life who had a stem cell transplant for SCID, so the T cells may come from the graft donor. CDR3 nucleotide sequence: TGTGCCAGCAGCTATAGACGGACGGACGAAGCTTTCTTT. It encodes CASSYRRTDEAFF.